A single sample is the source of the 4 T cell receptor beta chains below, sequenced in a study of blood T cell repertoires in COVID-19. Clones were sequenced by immunoSEQ multiplex PCR, and TCRdb holds only the in-frame ones, with some missing. The table lists around 60,000 clones, 65% to 90% of them singletons. The specimen was peripheral blood. The receptors come from a woman aged 60-75 years with acute or convalescent COVID-19.

The chain is built from TRBV11-2 and TRBJ1-2; 10 bases match TRBD1. This CDR3 has 15 amino acids. CDR1 is SGHAT and CDR2 is FQNNGV in the germline V gene. V was clipped by 4 bases and J by 8 bases; unmatched bases: 10. DNA of the CDR3: TGTGCCAGCAGCTCAGCGACCGGGACAGGGGTCGGCTACACCTTC. This sequence encodes CASSSATGTGVGYTF. Filled out from reference TRBV11-2 and TRBJ1-2, the complete variable domain reads EAGVAQSPRYKIIEKRQSVAFWCNPISGHATLYWYQQILGQGPKLLIQFQNNGVVDDSQLPKDRFSAERLKGVDSTLKIQPAKLEDSAVYLCASSSATGTGVGYTFGSGTRLTVV.

The chain links TRBV6-5 to TRBJ1-2; no reliable D call. The CDR3 spans 15 residues. V was trimmed by 4 bases and J by 3 bases, leaving 15 bases between them. Germline CDR1 is MNHEY and CDR2 is SVGAGI. The CDR3 sequence is CASSFLTPRDYGYTF. CDR3 nucleotides: TGTGCCAGCAGTTTTTTGACGCCTAGAGACTATGGCTACACCTTC.

This chain links TRBV6-5 with TRBJ2-3, with D hard to call. Germline V gene sequence: CDR1 MNHEY, CDR2 SVGAGI. This CDR3 has 13 residues. Deletions cut 6 bases from V and 0 bases from J, with 7 bases between. Here the CDR3 reads CASRLYSTDTQYF. Here the CDR3 DNA reads TGTGCCAGCAGACTTTACAGCACAGATACGCAGTATTTT.

V usage is TRBV18 and J usage is TRBJ2-3, with 14 bases aligning to TRBD2. This CDR3 has 17 residues. The V gene's germline CDR1 is KGHSH and CDR2 LQKENI. Losses at the gene ends were 1 base for V and 10 bases for J; bases not matched to a gene: 10. The CDR3 loop is CASSPQGTSGGHQAQYF. The DNA for the CDR3 is TGTGCCAGCTCACCACAAGGGACTAGCGGGGGCCACCAAGCGCAGTATTTT. The variable domain in full, completed from reference TRBV18 and TRBJ2-3, reads NAGVMQNPRHLVRRRGQEARLRCSPMKGHSHVYWYRQLPEEGLKFMVYLQKENIIDESGMPKERFSAEFPKEGPSILRIQQVVRGDSAAYFCASSPQGTSGGHQAQYFGPGTRLTVL.